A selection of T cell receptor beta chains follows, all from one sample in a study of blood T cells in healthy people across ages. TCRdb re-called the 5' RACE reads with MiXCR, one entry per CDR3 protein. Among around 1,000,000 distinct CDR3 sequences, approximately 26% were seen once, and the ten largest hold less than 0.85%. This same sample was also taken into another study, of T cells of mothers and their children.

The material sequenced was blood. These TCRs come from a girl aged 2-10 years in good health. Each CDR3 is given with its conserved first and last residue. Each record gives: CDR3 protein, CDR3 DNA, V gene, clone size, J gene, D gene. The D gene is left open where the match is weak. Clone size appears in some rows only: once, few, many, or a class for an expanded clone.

cdr3_aa: CASSPRGSVSNQPQHF; cdr3_nt: TGTGCCAGCAGTCCCCGAGGGTCCGTCTCCAATCAGCCCCAGCATTTT; v_call: TRBV27; clone_size: NA; j_call: TRBJ1-5; d_call: NA
cdr3_aa: CSVEGQATNEKLFF; cdr3_nt: TGCAGCGTTGAAGGACAGGCAACTAATGAAAAACTGTTTTTT; v_call: TRBV29-1; clone_size: few; j_call: TRBJ1-4; d_call: NA
cdr3_aa: CASSHNRGVQETQYF; cdr3_nt: TGTGCCAGCAGTCACAACAGAGGGGTTCAAGAGACCCAGTACTTC; v_call: TRBV12-3/TRBV12-4; clone_size: NA; j_call: TRBJ2-5; d_call: NA
cdr3_aa: CASSLNEGGNSPLHF; cdr3_nt: TGTGCCAGCAGCTTAAATGAGGGGGGGAATTCACCCCTCCACTTT; v_call: TRBV7-2; clone_size: NA; j_call: TRBJ1-6; d_call: NA
cdr3_aa: CASSLNAGEETQYF; cdr3_nt: TGTGCCAGCAGCTTAAACGCAGGGGAGGAGACCCAGTACTTC; v_call: TRBV7-3; clone_size: NA; j_call: TRBJ2-5; d_call: NA
cdr3_aa: CASSPRDRGKGSPLHF; cdr3_nt: TGTGCCAGCAGCCCCCGGGACAGGGGGAAAGGTTCACCCCTCCACTTT; v_call: TRBV6-1; clone_size: NA; j_call: TRBJ1-6; d_call: TRBD1
cdr3_aa: CASSSLGGGYGYTF; cdr3_nt: TGTGCCAGCAGCTCCCTGGGAGGCGGCTATGGCTACACCTTC; v_call: TRBV11-2; clone_size: NA; j_call: TRBJ1-2; d_call: NA
cdr3_aa: CSVGGGLGYEQYF; cdr3_nt: TGCAGCGTTGGAGGAGGACTGGGCTACGAGCAGTACTTC; v_call: TRBV29-1; clone_size: NA; j_call: TRBJ2-7; d_call: NA
cdr3_aa: CASSFGLGDRGYEQYF; cdr3_nt: TGTGCCAGCAGTTTTGGACTGGGTGACAGGGGCTACGAGCAGTACTTC; v_call: TRBV27; clone_size: NA; j_call: TRBJ2-7; d_call: TRBD1
cdr3_aa: CASSPHPGATEAFF; cdr3_nt: TGTGCCAGCAGCCCCCATCCGGGCGCCACTGAAGCTTTCTTT; v_call: TRBV3-1; clone_size: NA; j_call: TRBJ1-1; d_call: NA
cdr3_aa: CASSIRYEQYF; cdr3_nt: TGTGCCAGCAGTATCCGCTACGAGCAGTACTTC; v_call: TRBV12-3/TRBV12-4; clone_size: few; j_call: TRBJ2-7; d_call: NA
cdr3_aa: CASSLWTGPQETQYF; cdr3_nt: TGTGCCAGCAGTTTATGGACAGGGCCCCAAGAGACCCAGTACTTC; v_call: TRBV27; clone_size: NA; j_call: TRBJ2-5; d_call: TRBD1
cdr3_aa: CSVEAGQETQYF; cdr3_nt: TGCAGCGTTGAAGCAGGTCAAGAGACCCAGTACTTC; v_call: TRBV29-1; clone_size: NA; j_call: TRBJ2-5; d_call: NA
cdr3_aa: CAIRFSTGELFF; cdr3_nt: TGTGCCATCAGATTCTCCACCGGGGAGCTGTTTTTT; v_call: TRBV10-3; clone_size: many; j_call: TRBJ2-2; d_call: NA
cdr3_aa: CASSKGAMNEQYF; cdr3_nt: TGTGCCAGCAGCAAGGGGGCAATGAACGAGCAGTACTTC; v_call: TRBV7-9; clone_size: NA; j_call: TRBJ2-7; d_call: TRBD1
cdr3_aa: CSVEGPGTNYGYTF; cdr3_nt: TGCAGCGTTGAAGGTCCGGGGACTAACTATGGCTACACCTTC; v_call: TRBV29-1; clone_size: few; j_call: TRBJ1-2; d_call: NA
cdr3_aa: CASSPGLAGGLEQFF; cdr3_nt: TGCGCCAGCAGCCCGGGACTAGCGGGGGGGCTTGAGCAGTTCTTC; v_call: TRBV4-3; clone_size: NA; j_call: TRBJ2-1; d_call: TRBD2
cdr3_aa: CATSRETGGRRNYGYTF; cdr3_nt: TGTGCCACCAGCAGAGAGACAGGGGGAAGAAGGAACTATGGCTACACCTTC; v_call: TRBV15; clone_size: few; j_call: TRBJ1-2; d_call: TRBD1
cdr3_aa: CASSLSRGATEAFF; cdr3_nt: TGCGCCAGCAGCCTCTCCAGGGGGGCCACTGAAGCTTTCTTT; v_call: TRBV4-3; clone_size: NA; j_call: TRBJ1-1; d_call: TRBD1
cdr3_aa: CSVGDQLGETQYF; cdr3_nt: TGCAGCGTTGGAGACCAACTCGGAGAGACCCAGTACTTC; v_call: TRBV29-1; clone_size: many; j_call: TRBJ2-5; d_call: NA
cdr3_aa: CASSAGLAGQTEQFF; cdr3_nt: TGCGCCAGCAGCGCCGGACTAGCGGGACAAACCGAGCAGTTCTTC; v_call: TRBV5-1; clone_size: few; j_call: TRBJ2-1; d_call: TRBD2
cdr3_aa: CASSLGGTAPVDGYTF; cdr3_nt: TGTGCCAGCAGTTTAGGTGGGACAGCCCCAGTGGATGGCTACACCTTC; v_call: TRBV12-3/TRBV12-4; clone_size: few; j_call: TRBJ1-2; d_call: TRBD1
cdr3_aa: CSARVNRGTDTQYF; cdr3_nt: TGCAGTGCTAGAGTAAATAGGGGCACAGATACGCAGTATTTT; v_call: TRBV20-1; clone_size: NA; j_call: TRBJ2-3; d_call: NA
cdr3_aa: CACSPVTGMNTEAFF; cdr3_nt: TGTGCCTGCTCACCAGTGACAGGGATGAACACTGAAGCTTTCTTT; v_call: TRBV18; clone_size: few; j_call: TRBJ1-1; d_call: TRBD1
cdr3_aa: CSVRGERTEAFF; cdr3_nt: TGCAGCGTTCGTGGTGAGCGCACTGAAGCTTTCTTT; v_call: TRBV29-1; clone_size: NA; j_call: TRBJ1-1; d_call: NA
cdr3_aa: CSARDFVSGSYNEQFF; cdr3_nt: TGCAGTGCTAGAGATTTCGTCAGCGGCTCCTACAATGAGCAGTTCTTC; v_call: TRBV20-1; clone_size: NA; j_call: TRBJ2-1; d_call: NA
cdr3_aa: CAISESVLDRDRNEQFF; cdr3_nt: TGTGCCATCAGTGAGTCAGTATTGGACAGAGATCGGAATGAGCAGTTCTTC; v_call: TRBV10-3; clone_size: NA; j_call: TRBJ2-1; d_call: NA
cdr3_aa: CASSETSGETQYF; cdr3_nt: TGTGCCAGCAGCGAGACTAGCGGAGAGACCCAGTACTTC; v_call: TRBV7-3; clone_size: NA; j_call: TRBJ2-5; d_call: TRBD2
cdr3_aa: CASSGGMNEQFF; cdr3_nt: TGTGCCAGTAGCGGGGGGATGAATGAGCAGTTCTTC; v_call: TRBV7-9; clone_size: NA; j_call: TRBJ2-1; d_call: TRBD2
cdr3_aa: CASSEGRTNTGELFF; cdr3_nt: TGTGCCAGCAGTGAGGGCAGGACGAACACCGGGGAGCTGTTTTTT; v_call: TRBV2; clone_size: NA; j_call: TRBJ2-2; d_call: NA
cdr3_aa: CASSPTRTGIYGYTF; cdr3_nt: TGTGCCAGCAGTCCCACCCGGACAGGGATCTATGGCTACACCTTC; v_call: TRBV12-3/TRBV12-4; clone_size: few; j_call: TRBJ1-2; d_call: TRBD1
cdr3_aa: CASSLATLHEQFF; cdr3_nt: TGTGCCAGCAGCTTAGCCACACTCCATGAGCAGTTCTTC; v_call: TRBV7-2; clone_size: NA; j_call: TRBJ2-1; d_call: NA
cdr3_aa: CSAREDLGSSYEQYF; cdr3_nt: TGCAGTGCTAGAGAGGACCTCGGGAGCTCCTACGAGCAGTACTTC; v_call: TRBV20-1; clone_size: once; j_call: TRBJ2-7; d_call: NA
cdr3_aa: CASSDSGGMTDTQYF; cdr3_nt: TGTGCCAGCAGCGATAGCGGGGGGATGACAGATACGCAGTATTTT; v_call: TRBV9; clone_size: few; j_call: TRBJ2-3; d_call: TRBD2
cdr3_aa: CASSFEVSGANVLTF; cdr3_nt: TGTGCCAGCAGCTTTGAGGTATCTGGGGCCAACGTCCTGACTTTC; v_call: TRBV7-2; clone_size: few; j_call: TRBJ2-6; d_call: NA
cdr3_aa: CASSLVRDRLSYGYTF; cdr3_nt: TGTGCCAGCAGCTTGGTACGGGACAGGCTTTCCTATGGCTACACCTTC; v_call: TRBV5-6; clone_size: NA; j_call: TRBJ1-2; d_call: TRBD1
cdr3_aa: CASSLLMTGKAFF; cdr3_nt: TGTGCCAGCAGTTTATTGATGACAGGGAAAGCTTTCTTT; v_call: TRBV28; clone_size: few; j_call: TRBJ1-1; d_call: TRBD1
cdr3_aa: CASSGRLSAGGTDTQYF; cdr3_nt: TGTGCCAGCAGCGGGCGGCTTTCGGCGGGGGGCACAGATACGCAGTATTTT; v_call: TRBV7-2; clone_size: NA; j_call: TRBJ2-3; d_call: TRBD2
cdr3_aa: CASSRDSAREQYF; cdr3_nt: TGTGCCAGCAGCCGCGACTCGGCGCGCGAGCAGTACTTC; v_call: TRBV14; clone_size: few; j_call: TRBJ2-7; d_call: NA
cdr3_aa: CSGYVRKETQYF; cdr3_nt: TGCAGCGGTTATGTCCGGAAAGAGACCCAGTACTTC; v_call: TRBV29-1; clone_size: few; j_call: TRBJ2-5; d_call: NA
cdr3_aa: CASSVRGLVETQYF; cdr3_nt: TGTGCCAGCAGCGTGAGGGGGTTAGTGGAGACCCAGTACTTC; v_call: TRBV6-1; clone_size: NA; j_call: TRBJ2-5; d_call: NA
cdr3_aa: CASSQDTGSRSGANVLTF; cdr3_nt: TGCGCCAGCAGCCAAGATACGGGCAGCCGCTCTGGGGCCAACGTCCTGACTTTC; v_call: TRBV4-1; clone_size: NA; j_call: TRBJ2-6; d_call: NA
cdr3_aa: CASSQGTPKEETQYF; cdr3_nt: TGTGCCAGCAGCCAAGGGACCCCCAAGGAAGAGACCCAGTACTTC; v_call: TRBV4-2; clone_size: NA; j_call: TRBJ2-5; d_call: NA
cdr3_aa: CVSSLSSGTYNEQFF; cdr3_nt: TGTGTCAGCAGCCTATCTAGCGGGACCTACAATGAGCAGTTCTTC; v_call: TRBV6-5; clone_size: few; j_call: TRBJ2-1; d_call: TRBD2
cdr3_aa: CASSVSRTGINTGELFF; cdr3_nt: TGCGCCAGCAGCGTGAGTCGGACAGGGATCAACACCGGGGAGCTGTTTTTT; v_call: TRBV5-1; clone_size: NA; j_call: TRBJ2-2; d_call: TRBD1
cdr3_aa: CASSLDPGSSNEQFF; cdr3_nt: TGTGCCAGCAGCTTAGATCCGGGGTCTAGCAATGAGCAGTTCTTC; v_call: TRBV13; clone_size: NA; j_call: TRBJ2-1; d_call: NA
cdr3_aa: CASSFLSLGSGEETQYF; cdr3_nt: TGTGCCAGCAGCTTCCTCTCCTTGGGGAGCGGAGAAGAGACCCAGTACTTC; v_call: TRBV7-9; clone_size: few; j_call: TRBJ2-5; d_call: NA
cdr3_aa: CAGSSLDRDRPPFYEQYF; cdr3_nt: TGTGCCGGCAGCTCTCTAGACAGGGATCGTCCCCCATTCTACGAGCAGTACTTC; v_call: TRBV11-2; clone_size: NA; j_call: TRBJ2-7; d_call: TRBD1
cdr3_aa: CASSQDWEAPFNEQFF; cdr3_nt: TGCGCCAGCAGCCAAGATTGGGAGGCCCCTTTCAATGAGCAGTTCTTC; v_call: TRBV4-3; clone_size: NA; j_call: TRBJ2-1; d_call: NA
cdr3_aa: CSARGWTIPNTEAFF; cdr3_nt: TGCAGTGCTAGAGGCTGGACAATCCCTAACACTGAAGCTTTCTTT; v_call: TRBV20-1; clone_size: NA; j_call: TRBJ1-1; d_call: NA
cdr3_aa: CASSAGSHRHEQYF; cdr3_nt: TGTGCCAGCAGTGCGGGGAGCCACAGACACGAGCAGTACTTC; v_call: TRBV25-1; clone_size: few; j_call: TRBJ2-7; d_call: NA